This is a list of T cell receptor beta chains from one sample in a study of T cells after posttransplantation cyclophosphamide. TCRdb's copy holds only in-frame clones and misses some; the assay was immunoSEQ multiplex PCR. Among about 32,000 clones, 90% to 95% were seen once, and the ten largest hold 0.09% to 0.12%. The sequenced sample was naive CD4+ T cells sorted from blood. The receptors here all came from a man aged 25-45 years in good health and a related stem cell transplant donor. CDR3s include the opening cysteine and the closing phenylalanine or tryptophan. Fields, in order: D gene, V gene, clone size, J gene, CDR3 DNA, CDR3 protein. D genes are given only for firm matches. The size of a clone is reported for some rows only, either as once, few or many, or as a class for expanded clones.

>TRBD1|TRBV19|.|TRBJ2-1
TGTGCCAGTAGTATGAGTCGAGGGGGCCAGTTCTTC
CASSMSRGGQFF
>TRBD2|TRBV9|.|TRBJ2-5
TGTGCCAGCAGCCCCCGGGCGGGGGGAACCGGGGAGACCCAGTACTTC
CASSPRAGGTGETQYF
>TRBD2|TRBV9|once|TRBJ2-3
TGTGCCAGCAGCGTAGCAGGAGCGGGGGGTGTAGATACGCAGTATTTT
CASSVAGAGGVDTQYF
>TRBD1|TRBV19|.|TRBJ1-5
TGTGCCAGTAATAAACAGGGGGCAGTTCAGCCCCAGCATTTT
CASNKQGAVQPQHF
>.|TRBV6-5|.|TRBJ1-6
TGCGCAACAGGGAGAGGGCCCAATTCACCCCTCCACTTT
CATGRGPNSPLHF
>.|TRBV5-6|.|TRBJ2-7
TGTGCCAGCAGCCGGACACGCTCCTACGAGCAGTACTTC
CASSRTRSYEQYF
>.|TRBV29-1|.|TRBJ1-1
TGCAGCGTTGAGAGGGGGGGAAACACTGAAGCTTTCTTT
CSVERGGNTEAFF
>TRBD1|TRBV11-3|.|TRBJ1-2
TGTGCCAGCAGCCCACAGGGGGCTAAGGATGGCTACACCTTC
CASSPQGAKDGYTF
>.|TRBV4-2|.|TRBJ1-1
TGTGCCAGCAGCCAAGTAGGAGGGGCGCACACTGAAGCTTTCTTT
CASSQVGGAHTEAFF
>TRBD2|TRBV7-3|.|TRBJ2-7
TGTGCCAGCGCGCCGGGATATCCGGGGGGCGAGCAGTACTTC
CASAPGYPGGEQYF
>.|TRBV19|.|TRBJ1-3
TGTGCCAGTAGTACAGCACAATACCCCGCAGGGAACTCTGGAAACACCATATATTTT
CASSTAQYPAGNSGNTIYF
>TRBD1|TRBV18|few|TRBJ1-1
TGTGCCAGCTCACCTTTACAGGGGGCGGGAGCTTTCTTT
CASSPLQGAGAFF
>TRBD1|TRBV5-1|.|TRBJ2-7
TGCGCCAGTTTCCGGGACAGGGGCGACGAGCAGTACTTC
CASFRDRGDEQYF
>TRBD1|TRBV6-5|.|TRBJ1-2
TGTGCCAGCAGGGATAGGGGGCTACAGGGGTATGGCTACACCTTC
CASRDRGLQGYGYTF
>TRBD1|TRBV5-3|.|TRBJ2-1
TGTGCCAGAAGCTCTGGGACAGCCGATGAGCAGTTCTTC
CARSSGTADEQFF
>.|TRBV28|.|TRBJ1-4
TGTGCCAGCAGTTTATATCAGGGACTTAATGAAAAACTGTTTTTT
CASSLYQGLNEKLFF
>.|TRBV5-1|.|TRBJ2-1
TGCGCCAGCAGCTCTCCAGGGGTAGCCTACAATGAGCAGTTCTTC
CASSSPGVAYNEQFF
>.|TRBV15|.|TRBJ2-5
TGTGCCACCAGCAGTCCCTATGGGGGGAACCAAGAGACCCAGTACTTC
CATSSPYGGNQETQYF
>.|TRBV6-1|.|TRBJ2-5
TGTGCCAGCAGTGAAGCGCACGAGCTTTCGAGGACCCAGTACTTC
CASSEAHELSRTQYF
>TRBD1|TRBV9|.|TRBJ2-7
TGTGCCAGCAGCGAGACAGGGGGGTACTACGAGCAGTACTTC
CASSETGGYYEQYF
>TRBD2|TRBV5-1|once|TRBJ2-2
TGCGCCAGCACCAGCGGGGGGGCCGGGACCGGGGAGCTGTTTTTT
CASTSGGAGTGELFF
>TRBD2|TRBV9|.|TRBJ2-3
TGTGCCAGCAGCGTAGGAGCGGGGAGAGATACGCAGTATTTT
CASSVGAGRDTQYF
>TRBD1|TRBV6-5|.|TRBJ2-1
TGTGCCAGCAATCCGGGACAGTCCTACAATGAGCAGTTCTTC
CASNPGQSYNEQFF
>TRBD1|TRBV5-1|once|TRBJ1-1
TGCGCCAGCAGCTTGGACAGGGGGCGCGAGAACACTGAAGCTTTCTTT
CASSLDRGRENTEAFF
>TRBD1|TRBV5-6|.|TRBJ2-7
TGTGCCAGCAGCCGGACAGGAAGCGAGCAGTACTTC
CASSRTGSEQYF
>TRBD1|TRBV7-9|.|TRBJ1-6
TGTGCCAGCAGCCCGAGTTCCGGGACAGGGAATTCACCCCTCCACTTT
CASSPSSGTGNSPLHF
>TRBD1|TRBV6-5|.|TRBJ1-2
TGTGCCAGCAGGCCTGACAGGGGGGCCTATGGCTACACCTTC
CASRPDRGAYGYTF
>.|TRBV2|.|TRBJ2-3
TGTGCCAGCAGACGGTCTACTAGCACAGATACGCAGTATTTT
CASRRSTSTDTQYF
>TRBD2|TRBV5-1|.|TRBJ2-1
TGCGCCAGCAGCTTGGCCGGTGGGAGGGCCTACAATGAGCAGTTCTTC
CASSLAGGRAYNEQFF
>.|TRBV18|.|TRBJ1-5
TGTGCCAGCTCACCGGGGGACGGGGGGAATCAGCCCCAGCATTTT
CASSPGDGGNQPQHF
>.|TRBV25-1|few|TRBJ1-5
TGTGCCAGCAGTGAATACGATCAGCCCCAGCATTTT
CASSEYDQPQHF
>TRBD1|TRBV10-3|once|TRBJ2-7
TGTGCCATCAGTGAGGACAGGGGTTACTACGAGCAGTACTTC
CAISEDRGYYEQYF
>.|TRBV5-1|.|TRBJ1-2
TGCGCCAGCAGCTTGGACAAGTCGGGCTACACCTTC
CASSLDKSGYTF
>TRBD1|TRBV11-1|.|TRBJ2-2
TGTGCCAGCAGTTCTCCGGGACAGGGTGTAACCGGGGAGCTGTTTTTT
CASSSPGQGVTGELFF
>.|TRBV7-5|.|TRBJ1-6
TGTGCCAGAAGCCCAAGCGGGAGCGGTGCCTATAATTCACCCCTCCACTTT
CARSPSGSGAYNSPLHF
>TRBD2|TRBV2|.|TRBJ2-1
TGTGCCAGCAGTCGACAAGGACTAGCGGAGGAGCAGTTCTTC
CASSRQGLAEEQFF
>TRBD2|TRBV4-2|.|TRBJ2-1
TGTGCCAGCAGCCAAGATGCAAGCGGGGGGTTCTCCTACAATGAGCAGTTCTTC
CASSQDASGGFSYNEQFF
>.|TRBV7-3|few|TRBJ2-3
TGTGCCAGCAGTTTAGACGGGACTAGCACAGATACGCAGTATTTT
CASSLDGTSTDTQYF
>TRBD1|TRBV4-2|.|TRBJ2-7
TGTGCCAGCAGCCAACGTACAGGGGGTTTGGGGTACTTC
CASSQRTGGLGYF
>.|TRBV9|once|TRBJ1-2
TGTGCCAGCAGCGTAGACGGGACACGCCTCGGGACGTATGGCTACACCTTC
CASSVDGTRLGTYGYTF
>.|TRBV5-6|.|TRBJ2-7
TGTGCCAGCAGCTTGGCCCCTTCCGAGCAGTACTTC
CASSLAPSEQYF
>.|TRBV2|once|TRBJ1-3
TGTGCCAGCAGTGAGAGAGGGCGGGTCTCTGGAAACACCATATATTTT
CASSERGRVSGNTIYF